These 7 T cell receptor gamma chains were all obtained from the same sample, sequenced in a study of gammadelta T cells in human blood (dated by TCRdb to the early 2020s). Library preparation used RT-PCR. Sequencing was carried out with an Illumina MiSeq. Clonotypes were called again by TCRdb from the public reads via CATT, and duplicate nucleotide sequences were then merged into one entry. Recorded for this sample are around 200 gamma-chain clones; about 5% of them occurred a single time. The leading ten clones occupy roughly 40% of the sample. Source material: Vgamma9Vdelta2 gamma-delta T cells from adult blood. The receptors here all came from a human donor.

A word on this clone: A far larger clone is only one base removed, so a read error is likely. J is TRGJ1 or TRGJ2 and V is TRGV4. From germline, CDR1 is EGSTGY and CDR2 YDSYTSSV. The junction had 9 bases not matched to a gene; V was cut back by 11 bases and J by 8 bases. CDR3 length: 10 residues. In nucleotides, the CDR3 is TGTGCCATCTGCTCCCATAAGAAACTCTTT. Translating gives CAICSHKKLF.

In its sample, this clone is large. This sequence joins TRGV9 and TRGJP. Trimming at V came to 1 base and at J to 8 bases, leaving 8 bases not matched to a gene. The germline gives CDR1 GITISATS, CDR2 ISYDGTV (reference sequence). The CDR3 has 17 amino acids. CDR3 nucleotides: TGTGCCTTGTGGGAGGTCGGGTTGAAGTTGGGCAAAAAAATCAAGGTATTT. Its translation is CALWEVGLKLGKKIKVF.

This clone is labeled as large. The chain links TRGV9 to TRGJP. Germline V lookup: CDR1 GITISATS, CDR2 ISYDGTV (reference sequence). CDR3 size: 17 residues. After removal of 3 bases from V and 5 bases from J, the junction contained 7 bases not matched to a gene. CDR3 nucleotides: TGTGCCTTGTGGGAGATGGTGGAAGAGTTGGGCAAAAAAATCAAGGTATTT. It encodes CALWEMVEELGKKIKVF.

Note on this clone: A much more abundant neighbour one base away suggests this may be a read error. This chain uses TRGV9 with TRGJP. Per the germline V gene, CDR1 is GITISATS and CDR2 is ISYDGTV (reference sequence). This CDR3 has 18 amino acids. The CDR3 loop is CALWEVNPEELGKKINVF. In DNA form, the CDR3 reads TGTGCCTTGTGGGAGGTTAACCCCGAAGAGTTGGGCAAAAAAATCAATGTATTT.

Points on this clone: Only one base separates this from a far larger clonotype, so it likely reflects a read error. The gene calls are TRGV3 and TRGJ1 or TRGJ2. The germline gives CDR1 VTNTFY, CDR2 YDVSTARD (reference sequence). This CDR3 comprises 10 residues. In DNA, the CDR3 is TGTGCCACCTGGGACAGTAAGAAAATCTTT. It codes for CATWDSKKIF.

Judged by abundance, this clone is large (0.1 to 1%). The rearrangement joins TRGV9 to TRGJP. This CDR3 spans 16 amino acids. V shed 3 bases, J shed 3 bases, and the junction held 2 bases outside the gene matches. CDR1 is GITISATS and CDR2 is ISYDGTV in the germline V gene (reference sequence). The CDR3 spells CALWEPQELGKKIKVF. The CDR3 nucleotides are TGTGCCTTGTGGGAGCCGCAAGAGTTGGGCAAAAAAATCAAGGTATTT.

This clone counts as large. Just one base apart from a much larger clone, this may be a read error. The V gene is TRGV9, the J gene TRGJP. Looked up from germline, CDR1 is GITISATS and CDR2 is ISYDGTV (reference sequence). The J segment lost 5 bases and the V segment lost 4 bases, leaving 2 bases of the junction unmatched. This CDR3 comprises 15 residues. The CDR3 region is CALWDKELGKKIKVF. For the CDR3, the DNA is TGTGCCTTGTGGGACAAAGAGTTGGGCAAAAAAATCAAGGTATTT.